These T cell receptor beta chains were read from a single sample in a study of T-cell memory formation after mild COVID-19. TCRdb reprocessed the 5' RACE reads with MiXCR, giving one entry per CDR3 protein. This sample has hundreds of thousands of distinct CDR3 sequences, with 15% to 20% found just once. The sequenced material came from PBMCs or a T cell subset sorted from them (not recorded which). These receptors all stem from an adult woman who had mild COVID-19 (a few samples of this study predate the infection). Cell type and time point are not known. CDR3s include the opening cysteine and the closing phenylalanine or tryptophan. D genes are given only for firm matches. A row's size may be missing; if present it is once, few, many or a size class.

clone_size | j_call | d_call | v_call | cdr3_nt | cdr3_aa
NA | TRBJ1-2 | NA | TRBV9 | TGTGCCAGCAGCGTAGAGGGGCGAGGCCTTGATGATGGCTACACCTTC | CASSVEGRGLDDGYTF
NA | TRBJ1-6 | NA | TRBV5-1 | TGCGCCAGCAGCCGTTGGGTACAAGAAGAGAGTAATTCACCCCTCCACTTT | CASSRWVQEESNSPLHF
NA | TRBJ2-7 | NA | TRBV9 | TGTGCCAGCAGCGTCCGGTCGACGGACAGCTCCTACGAGCAGTACTTC | CASSVRSTDSSYEQYF
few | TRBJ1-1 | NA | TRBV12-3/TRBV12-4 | TGTGCCAGCAGTTCCCTTAGGGGGGCGGGCACTGAAGCTTTCTTT | CASSSLRGAGTEAFF
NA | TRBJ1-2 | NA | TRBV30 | TGTGCCTGGGGGGCCTATGGCTACACCTTC | CAWGAYGYTF
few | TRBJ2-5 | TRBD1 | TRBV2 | TGTGCCAGCAGGAGAAGACAGGGAGAAGAGACCCAGTACTTC | CASRRRQGEETQYF
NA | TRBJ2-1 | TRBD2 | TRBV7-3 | TGTGCCAGCAGCTTAACGTTTCTAGCGGGAGGGAATGAGCAGTTCTTC | CASSLTFLAGGNEQFF
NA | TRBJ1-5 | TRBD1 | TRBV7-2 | TGTGCCAGCAGCCAGGACAGGGGAGGACTCAGCAATCAGCCCCAGCATTTT | CASSQDRGGLSNQPQHF
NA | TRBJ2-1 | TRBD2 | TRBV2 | TGTGCCAGCAGTGAATGGCTAGCGGGGACCGGCAATGAGCAGTTCTTC | CASSEWLAGTGNEQFF
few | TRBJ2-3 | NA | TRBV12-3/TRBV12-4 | TGTGCCAGCAGGCCCTCGGCTAGCCGCACAGATACGCAGTATTTT | CASRPSASRTDTQYF
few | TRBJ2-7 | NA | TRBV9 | TGTGCCAGCAGCGAAGGGCCTACAGGGCAGCGTTACTTC | CASSEGPTGQRYF
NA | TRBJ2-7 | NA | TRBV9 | TGTGCCAGCAGCGTAGATCCAGGTTCTTCCTACGAGCAGTACTTC | CASSVDPGSSYEQYF
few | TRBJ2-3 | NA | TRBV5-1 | TGCGCCAGCACACTATCGTACAGGACAACAGATACGCAGTATTTT | CASTLSYRTTDTQYF
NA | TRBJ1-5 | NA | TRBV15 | TGTGCCACCAGCAGAGTCAGGGATTATCAGCCCCAGCATTTT | CATSRVRDYQPQHF
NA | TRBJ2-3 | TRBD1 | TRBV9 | TGTGCCAGCAGCGTAGAGGCAGGGGGCTTGGGAGATACGCAGTATTTT | CASSVEAGGLGDTQYF
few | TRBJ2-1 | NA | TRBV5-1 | TGCGCCAGCAGCTTGATAGACTCCCCAGAGCAGTTCTTC | CASSLIDSPEQFF
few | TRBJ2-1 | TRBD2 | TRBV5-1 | TGCGCCAGCAGCAATCTAGCGGGGGGGCCTGGTGAGCAGTTCTTC | CASSNLAGGPGEQFF
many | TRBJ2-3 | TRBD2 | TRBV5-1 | TGCGCCAGCAGCCCGTCCCCTGCGGGAGCAGATACGCAGTATTTT | CASSPSPAGADTQYF
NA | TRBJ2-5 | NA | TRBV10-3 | TGTGCCATCAGTGGCGGGGAAGAGACCCAGTACTTC | CAISGGEETQYF
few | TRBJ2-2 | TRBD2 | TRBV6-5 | TGTGCCAGCAGTTACTCGATGGGGGGGGGACCCGGGGAGCTGTTTTTT | CASSYSMGGGPGELFF
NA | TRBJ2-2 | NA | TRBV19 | TGTGCCAGTAGTATGTTCCGGGAGCTGTTTTTT | CASSMFRELFF
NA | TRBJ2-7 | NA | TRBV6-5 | TGTGCCAGCAGGGCAAATGGACAGATGAGCTACGAGCAGTACTTC | CASRANGQMSYEQYF
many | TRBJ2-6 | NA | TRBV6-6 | TGTGCCAGCAGTTACTTTCCGGGATTTACTGGGGCCAACGTCCTGACTTTC | CASSYFPGFTGANVLTF
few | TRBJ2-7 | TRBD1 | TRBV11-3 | TGTGCCAGCAGACAGCCGGGACAGGGCTACGAGCAGTACTTC | CASRQPGQGYEQYF
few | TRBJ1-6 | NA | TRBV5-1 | TGCGCCAGCAGCTTAAGTCCCTATTCACCCCTCCACTTT | CASSLSPYSPLHF
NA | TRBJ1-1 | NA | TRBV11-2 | TGTGCCAGCAGCCCTTGGGAACATGAAGCTTTCTTT | CASSPWEHEAFF
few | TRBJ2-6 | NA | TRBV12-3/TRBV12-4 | TGTGCCAGCAGAACGAATGACTACAACTCTGGGGCCAACGTCCTGACTTTC | CASRTNDYNSGANVLTF
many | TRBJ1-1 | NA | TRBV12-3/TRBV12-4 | TGTGCCAGCAGCGAACGGCAGAACACTGAAGCTTTCTTT | CASSERQNTEAFF
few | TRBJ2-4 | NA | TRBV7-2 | TGTGCCAGCAGCTTACAGTCAGGGCTCCAACTAGCCAAAAACATTCAGTACTTC | CASSLQSGLQLAKNIQYF
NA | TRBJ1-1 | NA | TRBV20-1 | TGCAGTGCTAGAGAGCCCGGGAAGAACACTGAAGCTTTCTTT | CSAREPGKNTEAFF
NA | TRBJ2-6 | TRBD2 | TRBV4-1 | TGCGCCAGCAGCCGCCGGGGGGGACTTCCTTTTACCCCCATCTCTGGGGCCAACGTCCTGACTTTC | CASSRRGGLPFTPISGANVLTF
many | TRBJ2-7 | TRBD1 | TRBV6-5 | TGTGCCAGCAGTTACGTCCAGGGGGCGTCCTACGAGCAGTACTTC | CASSYVQGASYEQYF
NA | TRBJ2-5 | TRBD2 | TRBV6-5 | TGTGCCAGCAGTTACGCGACTAGCCGAGAGACCCAGTACTTC | CASSYATSRETQYF
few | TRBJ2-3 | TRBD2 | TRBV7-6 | TGTGCCAGCAGTGTAACCGGGACTATTACAGATACGCAGTATTTT | CASSVTGTITDTQYF
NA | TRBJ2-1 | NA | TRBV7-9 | TGTGCCAGCATTGGCGATTACTACAATGAGCAGTTCTTC | CASIGDYYNEQFF
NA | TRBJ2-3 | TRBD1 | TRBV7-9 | TGTGCCAGCAGCGTCGGACAGGGGGCCACAGATACGCAGTATTTT | CASSVGQGATDTQYF
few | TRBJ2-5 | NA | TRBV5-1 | TGCGCCAGCAGCCAATCGGGTACGATCCAAGAGACCCAGTACTTC | CASSQSGTIQETQYF
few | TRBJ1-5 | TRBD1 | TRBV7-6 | TGTGCCAGCAGCCAGGGGGTGAATCAGCCCCAGCATTTT | CASSQGVNQPQHF
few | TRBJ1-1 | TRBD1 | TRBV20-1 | TGCAGTGCTAGGAAGACAGGGGGGGAAGCTTTCTTT | CSARKTGGEAFF
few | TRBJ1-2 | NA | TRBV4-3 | TGCGCCAGCAGCTCCTGGCCCCTTTATGGCTACACCTTC | CASSSWPLYGYTF
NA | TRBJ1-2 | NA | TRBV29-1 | TGCAGCGTTGATAAGGACGGGACCAACTATGGCTACACCTTC | CSVDKDGTNYGYTF
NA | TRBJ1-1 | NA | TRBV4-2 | TGTGCCAGCAGCCAAATCTCCAGACGGGTGAACACTGAAGCTTTCTTT | CASSQISRRVNTEAFF
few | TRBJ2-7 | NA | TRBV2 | TGTGCCAGCAGTGAACAGGGGACCTACGAGCAGTACTTC | CASSEQGTYEQYF
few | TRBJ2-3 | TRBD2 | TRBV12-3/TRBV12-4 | TGTGCCAGCAGTTCGGGACTAGCCTTGACTAGCACAGATACGCAGTATTTT | CASSSGLALTSTDTQYF
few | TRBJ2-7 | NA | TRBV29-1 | TGCAGCGTTGTTAGGAGATACGAGCAGTACTTC | CSVVRRYEQYF
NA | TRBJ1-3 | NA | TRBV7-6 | TGTGCCAGCAGTCAAAACAGGGCTGGAAACACCATATATTTT | CASSQNRAGNTIYF
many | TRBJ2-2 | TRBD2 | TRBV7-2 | TGTGCCAGCAGCTGGACTAGCGGGAGGGCCACCGGGGAGCTGTTTTTT | CASSWTSGRATGELFF
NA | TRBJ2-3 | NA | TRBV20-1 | TGCAGTGCTGCGGGTACAGATACGCAGTATTTT | CSAAGTDTQYF
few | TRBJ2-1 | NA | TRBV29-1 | TGCAGCGTTGAGAAACTTCCTCTCTACAATGAGCAGTTCTTC | CSVEKLPLYNEQFF
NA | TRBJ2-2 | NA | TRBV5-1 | TGCGCCAGCAGAGCACTCAACACCGGGGAGCTGTTTTTT | CASRALNTGELFF
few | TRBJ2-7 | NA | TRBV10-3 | TGTGCCATCAGTGACCAGGCCTACGAGCAGTACTTC | CAISDQAYEQYF
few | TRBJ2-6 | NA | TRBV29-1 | TGCAGCGTTGCGACAGGGGCCAACGTCCTGACTTTC | CSVATGANVLTF
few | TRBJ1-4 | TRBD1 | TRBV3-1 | TGTGCCAGCAGCCAAGTTTTCACAGGGGTTACGGATGAAAAACTGTTTTTT | CASSQVFTGVTDEKLFF
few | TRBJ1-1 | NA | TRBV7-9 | TGTGCCAGCAGCTTAGAAGGGGTTCCCACTGAAGCTTTCTTT | CASSLEGVPTEAFF
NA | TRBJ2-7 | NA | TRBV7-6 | TGTGCCAGCAGCTTTAGACGGGACACGGGCTACGAGCAGTACTTC | CASSFRRDTGYEQYF